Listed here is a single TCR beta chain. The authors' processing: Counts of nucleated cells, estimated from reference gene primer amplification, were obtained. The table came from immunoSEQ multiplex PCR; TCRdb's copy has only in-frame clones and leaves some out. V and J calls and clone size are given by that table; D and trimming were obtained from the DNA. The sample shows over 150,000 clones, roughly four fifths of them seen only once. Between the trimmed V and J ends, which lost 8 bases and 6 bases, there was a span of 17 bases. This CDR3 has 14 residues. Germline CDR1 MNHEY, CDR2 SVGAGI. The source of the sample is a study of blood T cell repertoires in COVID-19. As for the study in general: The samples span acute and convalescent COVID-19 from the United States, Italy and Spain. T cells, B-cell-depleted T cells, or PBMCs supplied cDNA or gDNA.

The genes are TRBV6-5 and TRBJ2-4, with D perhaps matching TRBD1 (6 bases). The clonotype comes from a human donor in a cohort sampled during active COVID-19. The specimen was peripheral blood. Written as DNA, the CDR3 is TGTGCCAGCTTAGGGACACGGACCAGAAACATTCAGTACTTC. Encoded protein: CASLGTRTRNIQYF.